Below are 24 T cell receptor beta chains sequenced from a single sample in a study of radiation and T cells in renal cell carcinoma (TCRdb year 2020). The receptor library was made with the immunoSEQ multiplex PCR assay. Here the immuneACCESS table is served through TCRdb, limited to in-frame sequences with V and J called. Missing clones are a known gap in these copies; in checked studies unresolved V genes cover under half, and the rest lacks a known reason. The sample records tens of thousands of clones, around 80% of which are singletons. The ten most abundant clones make up 7.3% of the sample. Sample time point, as interpreted from the label and publication: baseline pretreatment blood. The sample's treatment or condition label is to be understood as: 15 Gy SBRT to primary tumor, nephrectomy 4 weeks later. This specimen was blood, taken from a patient whose treatment included radiotherapy and nephrectomy. The receptors stem from a man aged 55 to 70 with renal cell carcinoma.

The V call is TRBV29-1, the J call TRBJ2-1, with TRBD1 as a possible D gene (6 bases). The ends were cut back, 7 bases at V and 2 bases at J, with 15 bases in the middle. The V gene's germline CDR1 is SQVTM and CDR2 ANQGSEA. The CDR3 spans 14 residues. The CDR3 protein is CSGITGFTYNEQFF. For the CDR3, the DNA is TGCAGCGGTATAACAGGGTTCACCTACAATGAGCAGTTCTTC.

On this clone: The same CDR3 is also encoded by other DNA sequences in this sample. V and J are TRBV30 and TRBJ1-5; D possibly corresponds to TRBD1 (5 bases). Germline lookup yields CDR1 GTSNPN and CDR2 SVGIG (reference sequence). The CDR3 totals 13 residues. CDR3 region: CGLGGDSNQPQHF. The CDR3 nucleotides are TGTGGCCTTGGGGGAGATAGCAATCAGCCCCAGCATTTT.

The CDR3: CASSYLGGESEQYF. The CDR3 region has the DNA TGTGCCAGCAGTTACCTAGGGGGAGAGTCCGAGCAGTACTTC. The chain recombines TRBV6-9 with TRBJ2-7; TRBD1 might be the D (6 bases). Germline V gives CDR1 MNHGY, CDR2 SVAAGI. The CDR3 is made up of 14 amino acids. V shed 3 bases and J shed 6 bases, with 15 bases lying between them.

Written as DNA, the CDR3 is TGCGCCAGCAGTGACGTCGGGGCGAACACCGGGGAGCTGTTTTTT. Residues: CASSDVGANTGELFF. The V call is TRBV5-1, the J call TRBJ2-2, with a weak D call TRBD2 (5 bases). Germline V gene data show CDR1 as SGHRS and CDR2 as YFSETQ. With 5 bases removed from V and 0 bases from J, the gap between germline ends came to 11 bases. The CDR3 contains 15 residues.

V usage is TRBV19 and J usage is TRBJ2-1, with 9 bases lining up with TRBD2. Unmatched junction bases numbered 5, after V lost 3 bases and J lost 5 bases. Per germline, CDR1 LNHDA and CDR2 SQIVND (reference sequence). The CDR3 contains 15 residues. This CDR3 reads CASSIPKRGDNEQFF. The CDR3 nucleotides read TGTGCCAGTAGTATCCCCAAGCGGGGGGACAATGAGCAGTTCTTC.

The rearrangement joins TRBV30 to TRBJ1-5, with D perhaps matching TRBD1 (6 bases). Per the germline V gene, CDR1 is GTSNPN and CDR2 is SVGIG (reference sequence). There are 15 residues in the CDR3. The V end was cut by 6 bases, the J end by 2 bases, with 17 bases between. CDR3 amino acids: CACAQGMAGNQPQHF. CDR3 DNA sequence: TGTGCCTGCGCTCAGGGGATGGCCGGCAATCAGCCCCAGCATTTT.

The chain employs TRBV15 and TRBJ1-5; the D gene is possibly TRBD1 (5 bases). Germline V gives CDR1 LNHNV, CDR2 YYDKDF (reference sequence). Trimming took off 4 bases at V and 2 bases at J, with 9 bases between the two ends. The CDR3 sequence is 14 residues long. CDR3 in amino acids: CATSIGTGNQPQHF. CDR3 coding DNA: TGTGCCACCAGCATAGGGACGGGCAATCAGCCCCAGCATTTT.

The V gene is TRBV28, the J gene TRBJ2-2, with TRBD2 matching over 7 bases. This CDR3 has 17 residues. The germline CDR1 and CDR2 sequences are MDHEN and SYDVKM. V shed 3 bases, J shed 0 bases, and the junction held 7 bases outside the gene matches. DNA of the CDR3: TGTGCCAGCAGTTTCAGACTAGCCGTTGCGAACACCGGGGAGCTGTTTTTT. Protein: CASSFRLAVANTGELFF.

V is TRBV28 and J is TRBJ1-4; no clear D. V was pared by 3 bases and J by 3 bases, with 11 bases between. The germline V gene has CDR1 MDHEN and CDR2 SYDVKM. The CDR3 is 15 residues long. DNA for the CDR3: TGTGCCAGCAGTTTGGAGCGCCGGCCTAATGAAAAACTGTTTTTT. Protein product: CASSLERRPNEKLFF.

The rearrangement joins TRBV19 to TRBJ1-2, with a possible D match to TRBD1 (6 bases). The V and J ends lost 8 bases and 0 bases respectively, with 16 bases between them. The CDR3 sequence is 15 residues long. CDR1 LNHDA and CDR2 SQIVND come from the germline V gene (reference sequence). CDR3 region: CASEDRLGANYGYTF. CDR3 nucleotides: TGTGCCAGTGAAGACAGGCTCGGAGCTAACTATGGCTACACCTTC.

About this clone itself: The same CDR3 is also encoded by other DNA sequences in this sample. The CDR3 protein is CASSVYRGGYTF. CDR3 in DNA: TGTGCCAGCAGCGTATACAGAGGGGGCTACACCTTC. V and J are TRBV9 and TRBJ1-2; D is uncertain. Germline V gene data show CDR1 as SGDLS and CDR2 as YYNGEE. The V end lost 1 base, the J end lost 8 bases, and 9 bases lay between the germline ends. This CDR3 is 12 amino acids long.

The rearrangement links TRBV10-3 to TRBJ2-1; 9 bases map to TRBD2. V was pared by 6 bases and J by 4 bases, with 4 bases of the junction left unmatched. The CDR3 is 14 residues long. Germline V lookup: CDR1 ENHRY, CDR2 SYGVKD. The CDR3 here is CAIRSSGAYNEQFF. CDR3 nucleotides: TGTGCCATCAGGTCTAGCGGGGCTTACAATGAGCAGTTCTTC.

The rearrangement joins TRBV18 to TRBJ2-5; D is unclear. Germline assignment: CDR1 KGHSH and CDR2 LQKENI. This CDR3 is 14 amino acids long. Deletions cut 0 bases from V and 5 bases from J, with 10 bases between. In DNA, the CDR3 is TGTGCCAGCTCACCACCGAGAGGCGAGGAGACCCAGTACTTC. The encoded protein is CASSPPRGEETQYF.

The chain carries TRBV5-6 and TRBJ1-5, with unresolved D. Germline V lookup: CDR1 SGHDT, CDR2 YYEEEE. CDR3 length equals 19 residues. The germline V and J ends were trimmed by 4 bases and 9 bases, with 32 bases remaining between them. DNA for the CDR3: TGTGCCAGCAGCCCGGTTACGGGAATTTTCGCTAAAGATGCGTGGCCCCAGCATTTT. Translating gives CASSPVTGIFAKDAWPQHF.

The chain has TRBV25-1 and TRBJ2-3; 7 positions agree with TRBD1. CDR3 length: 15 residues. Germline CDR1 MGHDK, CDR2 SYGVNS. Trimming at V came to 5 bases and at J to 5 bases, leaving 10 bases not matched to a gene. In nucleotides, the CDR3 is TGTGCCAGCAGTACATGGAGACAGGGTGAAGATACGCAGTATTTT. It specifies CASSTWRQGEDTQYF.

V gene TRBV27 combines with J gene TRBJ2-6; D ambiguous. Per the germline V gene, CDR1 is MNHEY and CDR2 is SMNVEV (reference sequence). This CDR3 is built from 14 residues. Trimming removed 3 bases at V and 4 bases at J, with 7 bases between. The CDR3 here is CASSLRLGANVLTF. CDR3 in DNA: TGTGCCAGCAGTTTGCGTCTCGGGGCCAACGTCCTGACTTTC. Supplemented by reference TRBV27 and TRBJ2-6, the full variable domain reads EAQVTQNPRYLITVTGKKLTVTCSQNMNHEYMSWYRQDPGLGLRQIYYSMNVEVTDKGDVPEGYKVSRKEKRNFPLILESPSPNQTSLYFCASSLRLGANVLTFGAGSRLTVL.

The rearrangement links TRBV19 to TRBJ1-1; the D gene is possibly TRBD1 (5 bases). CDR1 is LNHDA and CDR2 is SQIVND in the germline V gene (reference sequence). Trimming pared 7 bases from V and 1 base from J, leaving 10 bases between. This CDR3 has 13 residues. The CDR3 DNA reads as TGTGCCAGTAACCGGGGGGGGAACACTGAAGCTTTCTTT. Translation gives CASNRGGNTEAFF.

This rearrangement joins TRBV5-6 to TRBJ2-7; D unclear. Germline V lookup: CDR1 SGHDT, CDR2 YYEEEE. The CDR3 loop spans 13 amino acids. Trimming cost V 4 bases and J 0 bases, with 8 bases left between them. The CDR3 spells CASSRVVSYEQYV. The CDR3 coding sequence is TGTGCCAGCAGCAGGGTGGTCTCCTACGAGCAGTACGTC.

This rearrangement joins TRBV19 to TRBJ1-2, with D possibly being TRBD1 (5 bases). Trimming removed 5 bases at V and 7 bases at J, with 20 bases between. Germline V gene data show CDR1 as LNHDA and CDR2 as SQIVND (reference sequence). CDR3 length equals 15 residues. DNA for the CDR3: TGTGCCAGTAGTTGGTCGGGCAGGGAGTCGAGTGGCTACACCTTC. Translated, it gives CASSWSGRESSGYTF. Filled out from reference TRBV19 and TRBJ1-2, the complete variable domain reads DGGITQSPKYLFRKEGQNVTLSCEQNLNHDAMYWYRQDPGQGLRLIYYSQIVNDFQKGDIAEGYSVSREKKESFPLTVTSAQKNPTAFYLCASSWSGRESSGYTFGSGTRLTVV.

The chain employs TRBV5-1 and TRBJ2-5, with 8 bases matching TRBD2. V trimming: 2 bases; J trimming: 2 bases; junction bases outside the gene matches: 5. The CDR3 totals 15 residues. Germline CDR1 reads SGHRS; CDR2 reads YFSETQ. The CDR3 region has the DNA TGCGCCAGCAGCTTTTTAGCGGGGCCACAAGAGACCCAGTACTTC. It encodes CASSFLAGPQETQYF.

J is TRBJ2-5 and V is TRBV29-1; D might be TRBD1 or TRBD2, each matching 5 bases. The CDR3 covers 13 residues. Trimming shortened V by 0 bases and J by 11 bases, and 16 bases separated the two germline ends. CDR1 and CDR2 from the germline V gene are SQVTM and ANQGSEA. DNA of the CDR3: TGCAGCGTTGAAGAGGGGACGTCTCGGGGACAGTACTTC. This codes for CSVEEGTSRGQYF.

The chain uses TRBV30 and TRBJ1-2; D gene unclear. In germline, CDR1 is GTSNPN, CDR2 SVGIG (reference sequence). The CDR3 consists of 12 residues. The ends were cut back, 5 bases at V and 1 base at J, with 8 bases in the middle. Written as DNA, the CDR3 is TGTGCCTGGTCTTCCATTAACTATGGCTACACCTTC. Encoded protein: CAWSSINYGYTF.

This clone was observed a single time. J is TRBJ2-3 and V is TRBV19; TRBD2 matches 13 bases. Germline V gene data show CDR1 as LNHDA and CDR2 as SQIVND (reference sequence). Losses at the gene ends were 5 bases for V and 4 bases for J; bases not matched to a gene: 6. The CDR3 is made up of 16 amino acids. The CDR3 DNA is TGTGCCAGTAGTTCTCGGACTAGCGGGAGCGCAGATACGCAGTATTTT. Residues: CASSSRTSGSADTQYF.

The rearrangement joins TRBV30 to TRBJ1-3; 7 bases are shared with TRBD1. Trimming removed 0 bases from V and 0 bases from J; junction bases left unmatched: 8. Germline V CDR1 and CDR2: GTSNPN, SVGIG (reference sequence). This CDR3 has 17 residues. Written as DNA, the CDR3 is TGTGCCTGGAGTGTACAGGGGAGGGAACCCTCTGGAAACACCATATATTTT. Translated, it gives CAWSVQGREPSGNTIYF.